Sequencing of this T cell receptor beta chain was carried out in a study of blood T cell repertoires in COVID-19. J gave up 7 bases and V 5 bases, and 2 bases lay outside the gene matches. Per germline, CDR1 LGHDT and CDR2 YNNKEL (reference sequence). This CDR3 spans 13 amino acids. Those designated as exposed participants met a COVID-19 case within 2 weeks before study entry. Repertoires were generated with immunoSEQ multiplex PCR, while TCRdb's copy carries only in-frame clones and drops some. The repertoire holds a few hundred thousand clones, with 86% as singletons. The sample taken for sequencing was PBMCs or T cells enriched from blood (not recorded which). The sequence was collected from a woman under 40 who had been exposed to COVID-19. V gene TRBV3-1 (or the pseudogene TRBV3-2) combines with J gene TRBJ1-2, with 12 bases fitting TRBD1. CDR3 loop: CASSGTGGSGYTF. The CDR3 bases are TGTGCCAGCAGCGGGACAGGGGGCTCTGGCTACACCTTC.